The T cell receptor beta chain under discussion was sequenced for a study of T cells in tumors and immune-related adverse events (dated by TCRdb to the early 2020s). From the cysteine up to the phenylalanine, the CDR3 has a length of 18 residues. Only the CDR3 DNA stays, 54 bases, in frame from base 1. CDR1 and CDR2 are drawn from the germline V gene (reference sequence): WNHNN, SYGVQD. At the junction V is shortened by 1 base and J by 7 bases; bases outside the gene matches: 13. The treatment or condition label corresponds to: nivolumab (PD-1 blockade) given before sampling. The DNeasy Blood and Tissue Kit was used to extract DNA from the formalin-fixed paraffin-embedded specimens. Using the immunoSEQ assay, the TCR beta locus was amplified and sequenced, producing bulk TCR Vbeta CDR3 data. The paper's processing steps were these. CDR3s were excluded if they were non-productive, were shorter than 7 amino acids, or did not start with C or end with F/W. Analysis was limited to specimens with at least 1000 reads, and clonotypes were defined at the amino acid level. Clonality was computed as 1 minus Pielou's evenness. To equalize library sizes, abundance-weighted random subsampling with replacement was performed and repeated 100 times so that 95% confidence intervals could be reported. Repertoire overlap was quantified using the Morisita overlap index, and the top 40 clones per specimen were examined for overlap with the irAE. The table was pulled from immuneACCESS by TCRdb, which kept in-frame rearrangements only. Such tables lose some clones; where checked, under half of the loss comes from unresolved V genes, and the rest has no known cause. That table supplies the V and J calls and clone size; D and trimming were determined from the DNA. The sample yields 4,500 or so clones; approximately 78% were counted once. Jointly, the top ten make up about a fifth of the sample.

With respect to this clone: It lacks a known antigen. No much larger clone exists at a distance of one base, and base qualities are not known.

Sequenced material: skin tissue, taken from a patient treated with anti-PD-1 therapy. This TCR came from a female donor with metastatic renal cell carcinoma. This sequence uses TRBV10-1 and TRBJ2-3, and 11 junction bases match TRBD2. The DNA sequence is as follows: TGCGCCAGCAGTGAGTGGGTAGCGGGGGGGCCGCGTCGAAATACGCAGTATTTT. Its amino acids are CASSEWVAGGPRRNTQYF.